The clone carrying this T cell receptor (beta chain) appeared a single time. Its antigen is as yet unknown. TCR beta sequencing was performed on blood CD8+ and CD4+ T cells. Random hexamers were used to reverse transcribe about 0.45 to 1 ug of RNA. MiXCR, run by TCRdb on the immunoSEQ multiplex PCR reads, gives a single entry per CDR3 protein. This sample has 150,000 or so distinct CDR3 sequences, with 95% found just once. Germline lookup yields CDR1 MNHEY and CDR2 SVGAGI. CDR3 length equals 14 residues. V was cut by 4 bases and J by 1 base, with 10 bases left in between. This sample was included in a study of CD8 T cells in Susac syndrome. In the study overall: When blood was collected, patients with Susac syndrome were therapy-naive, were taking corticosteroids, or were receiving intravenous immunoglobulin alone. Study-wide points: The CD4+ T cell repertoire of patients with Susac syndrome showed no detectable clonal expansion.

This receptor was taken from a human donor with Susac syndrome. The specimen was CD4+ T cells from PBMCs. V and J are TRBV6-5 and TRBJ2-5; no definite D call. CDR3 coding DNA: TGTGCCAGCAGTTCACGAGGTAGCCAAGAGACCCAGTACTTC. Encoded protein: CASSSRGSQETQYF.